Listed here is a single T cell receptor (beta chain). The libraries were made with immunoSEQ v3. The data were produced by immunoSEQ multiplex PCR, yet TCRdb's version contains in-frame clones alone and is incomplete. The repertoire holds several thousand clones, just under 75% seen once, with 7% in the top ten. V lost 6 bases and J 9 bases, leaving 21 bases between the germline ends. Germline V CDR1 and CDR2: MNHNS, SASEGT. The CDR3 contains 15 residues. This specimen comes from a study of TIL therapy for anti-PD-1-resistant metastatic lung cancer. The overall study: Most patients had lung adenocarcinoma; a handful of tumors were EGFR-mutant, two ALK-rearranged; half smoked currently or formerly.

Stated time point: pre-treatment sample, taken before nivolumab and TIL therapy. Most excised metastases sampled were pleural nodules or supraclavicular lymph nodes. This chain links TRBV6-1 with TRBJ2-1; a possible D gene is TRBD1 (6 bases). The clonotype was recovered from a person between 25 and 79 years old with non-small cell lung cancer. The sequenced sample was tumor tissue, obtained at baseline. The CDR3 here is CASREPMTGRAEQFF. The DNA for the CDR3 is TGTGCCAGCAGGGAGCCAATGACAGGTAGGGCTGAGCAGTTCTTC.